These 15 T cell receptor beta chains came from one sample sequenced in a study of blood T cell repertoires in COVID-19 (dated by TCRdb to about 2020). Receptor libraries were prepared by the immunoSEQ multiplex PCR assay. Here the immuneACCESS table is served through TCRdb, limited to in-frame sequences with V and J called. Missing clones are a known gap in these copies; in checked studies unresolved V genes cover under half, and the rest lacks a known reason. This sample has about 290,000 clones in its table, and about 85% of those were observed once. Of the sample, 4% to 5% falls within the top ten clones. The sequenced sample consisted of peripheral blood. The receptors come from a woman in her forties or fifties with active or convalescent COVID-19.

V and J are TRBV12-5 and TRBJ2-1; 8 bases fit TRBD1. Looked up from germline, CDR1 is LGHNT and CDR2 is FRNRAP. V was pared by 7 bases and J by 4 bases, with 6 bases of the junction left unmatched. The CDR3 is made up of 14 amino acids. DNA for the CDR3: TGTGCTAGTGAACGGACAGGGTTTTACAATGAGCAGTTCTTC. It yields the protein CASERTGFYNEQFF.

CDR3 sequence: CASSSRLAGGPVNTGELFF. The CDR3 coding sequence is TGTGCCAGCAGCTCCAGACTAGCGGGAGGGCCTGTGAACACCGGGGAGCTGTTTTTT. The chain combines TRBV7-6 with TRBJ2-2; 14 nucleotides align to TRBD2. Germline assignment: CDR1 SGHVS and CDR2 FNYEAQ. The CDR3 runs 19 residues. V shed 4 bases, J shed 1 base, and the junction held 8 bases outside the gene matches.

The chain employs TRBV7-2 and TRBJ2-7; unclear D gene. The CDR3 loop spans 14 amino acids. Trimming removed 2 bases at V and 0 bases at J, with 8 bases between. Germline values: CDR1 SGHTA, CDR2 FQGNSA. CDR3 bases: TGTGCCAGCAGCTTATCACCTAGCTCCTACGAGCAGTACTTC. Residues: CASSLSPSSYEQYF.

The chain joins TRBV19 to TRBJ2-1, with 7 bases identical to TRBD2. This CDR3 region has 17 residues. V shed 1 base and J 8 bases; nucleotides not matched to a gene: 14. CDR1 is LNHDA, CDR2 SQIVND, per germline (reference sequence). The CDR3 sequence: CASSIAVFRGSPHEQFF. DNA for the CDR3: TGTGCCAGTAGTATAGCGGTTTTTCGCGGGAGCCCCCATGAGCAGTTCTTC.

The chain couples TRBV5-4 to TRBJ2-1; TRBD2 matches at 9 bases. CDR1 and CDR2 from the germline V gene are SGHNT and YYREEE (reference sequence). The CDR3 consists of 15 residues. Unmatched junction bases numbered 8, after V lost 4 bases and J lost 6 bases. In DNA form, the CDR3 reads TGTGCCAGCAGCGTCCGACTAGCGGTCCCCAATGAGCAGTTCTTC. The encoded protein is CASSVRLAVPNEQFF.

The V call is TRBV7-9, the J call TRBJ2-7; D is ambiguous. CDR3 length: 13 amino acids. Germline CDR1 and CDR2: SEHNR and FQNEAQ (reference sequence). Trimming took off 0 bases at V and 6 bases at J, with 9 bases between the two ends. In DNA form, the CDR3 reads TGTGCCAGCAGCTTAGCGATGAGAACCGAGCAGTACTTC. It yields the protein CASSLAMRTEQYF.

The V call is TRBV7-9, the J call TRBJ2-1, with TRBD2 identical over 8 bases. This CDR3 comprises 16 residues. The V gene end was trimmed by 5 bases and the J gene end by 9 bases; junction bases not matched to a gene: 15. Germline CDR1 is SEHNR and CDR2 is FQNEAQ (reference sequence). CDR3 in DNA: TGTGCCAGCAGCAGACCGGGGGCGGGAGGCCAGGGTGAGCAGTTCTTC. This encodes CASSRPGAGGQGEQFF.

This clone was counted a few times. The chain combines TRBV16 with TRBJ1-1; 7 nucleotides line up with TRBD1. Germline CDR1 and CDR2: KGHSY and FQNENV. This CDR3 region has 14 residues. The J segment lost 2 bases and the V segment lost 3 bases, leaving 3 bases of the junction unmatched. CDR3 DNA sequence: TGTGCCAGCAGCCAGTGGACAGGAAACACTGAAGCTTTCTTT. It is translated as CASSQWTGNTEAFF.

This clone was detected many times. This chain uses TRBV6-1 with TRBJ1-2; D call uncertain. CDR3 length equals 15 residues. The V gene lost 3 bases and the J gene lost 0 bases, with 11 bases spanning the gap. CDR1 and CDR2 (germline): MNHNS, SASEGT. DNA of the CDR3: TGTGCCAGCAGTGAGTGGGCCCCGGCTAACTATGGCTACACCTTC. Translated: CASSEWAPANYGYTF.

The table lists this clone with a few counts. The chain recombines TRBV7-2 with TRBJ1-2; 9 nucleotides align to TRBD1. From germline, CDR1 is SGHTA and CDR2 FQGNSA. The CDR3 has 13 residues. The junction had 2 bases not matched to a gene; V was cut back by 8 bases and J by 1 base. The DNA for the CDR3 is TGTGCCAGCGCGGGACAGGGTAACTATGGCTACACCTTC. Its protein product is CASAGQGNYGYTF.

The rearrangement joins TRBV6-5 to TRBJ2-7, with 7 bases fitting TRBD2. Germline assignment: CDR1 MNHEY and CDR2 SVGAGI. There are 15 residues in the CDR3. Trimming cost V 6 bases and J 2 bases; bases outside gene matches: 10. CDR3 coding DNA: TGTGCCAGCAGAGCCGGGACTAAAACCCCCTACGAGCAGTACTTC. This translates into CASRAGTKTPYEQYF.

CDR3 protein: CSANREETQYF. CDR3 coding DNA: TGCAGTGCTAACAGGGAAGAGACCCAGTACTTC. This rearrangement joins TRBV20-1 to TRBJ2-5, with D perhaps matching TRBD1 (6 bases). V shed 4 bases and J shed 3 bases, with 6 bases lying between them. Germline values: CDR1 DFQATT, CDR2 SNEGSKA (reference sequence). The CDR3 totals 11 residues.

V usage is TRBV29-1 and J usage is TRBJ2-3; 8 bases match TRBD2. This CDR3 contains 16 residues. Trimming at V came to 3 bases and at J to 2 bases, leaving 10 bases not matched to a gene. Looked up from germline, CDR1 is SQVTM and CDR2 is ANQGSEA. CDR3 in amino acids: CSVDPGGRRVTDTQYF. The CDR3 nucleotides read TGCAGCGTTGACCCGGGGGGGCGGAGGGTCACAGATACGCAGTATTTT.

The chain has TRBV15 and TRBJ2-6; 8 bases align to TRBD1. CDR3 size: 20 residues. V was pared by 0 bases and J by 0 bases, with 10 bases of the junction left unmatched. From germline, CDR1 is LNHNV and CDR2 YYDKDF (reference sequence). CDR3 sequence (DNA): TGTGCCACCAGCAGAGAAACAGGGGGTCCGACACGCTCTGGGGCCAACGTCCTGACTTTC. This encodes CATSRETGGPTRSGANVLTF.

The chain carries TRBV29-1 and TRBJ2-1; a weak D match, TRBD1 (6 bases). Germline V gives CDR1 SQVTM, CDR2 ANQGSEA. CDR3 length: 15 amino acids. V shed 5 bases and J shed 4 bases, with 18 bases lying between them. As DNA, the CDR3 is TGCAGCGTTCCCCCGGTGCTAGGGGGTTACAATGAGCAGTTCTTC. Translation: CSVPPVLGGYNEQFF.